The T cell receptor (beta chain) described here comes from a study of long-term antiretroviral therapy in people with HIV (dated by TCRdb to 2021 to 2024). About the investigation overall: Collection of the earliest samples took place about a decade ahead of the 2015 WHO recommendation for immediate ART, at a time when ART was typically delayed until CD4 counts fell. A retrospective serial study tested whether changes in peripheral blood TRB repertoire composition and diversity were associated with ART initiation and durable HIV suppression. From some 33 adults with confirmed HIV infection, the cohort provided 150 to 200 cryopreserved PBMC samples, gathered serially across a mean of around six years (range 1-12). Of the approximately 30 participants with HIV, 10 to 11 were female. No cross-contamination during QIAcube processing turned up in test extractions that ran a monoclonal T-cell line alongside 30 or so polyclonal samples.

The immunoSEQ hsTCRB v3.0 assay was used at survey level resolution for TRB variable region sequencing. TRB sequencing targeted a depth of 40,000-50,000 T-cell genomes per sample. TRB libraries were pooled and sequenced on an Illumina MiSeq using a v3 150-cycle kit. In the paper's pipeline: Repertoire analysis was run in R within a reproducible Nextflow workflow that covered QC, data transformation and analysis. LymphoSeq2, an R package for AIRR-Seq data exploration, was used to implement custom analyses. A handful of samples that yielded fewer than 5000 total TRB sequences were excluded, so that some 190 HIV repertoires were analyzed. Of the roughly 180 retained HIV repertoires, 59 were collected before and under 150 after ART initiation. Each repertoire was downsampled to 5000 TRB nucleotide sequences, and summary statistics were averaged across 100 downsampling iterations. The analysis kept only TRB sequences whose CDR3 regions were at least seven amino acids long. Diversity was assessed using a clonality score derived from Shannon entropy and using the Gini coefficient. Repertoire networks linked the top 5000 CDR3 amino acid sequences whenever two sequences differed by an edit distance of one. Antigen specificity groups and MHC restriction were predicted for TRB CDR3 amino acid sequences with GLIPH2. Known CMV, EBV, HIV or tissue antigen associations were flagged by matching CDR3 amino acid sequences against VDJdb and McPAS-TCR. Pre-ART, post-ART and control groups were compared with Wilcoxon signed-rank tests and Holm-Bonferroni correction. Drawn from immuneACCESS, this table holds only the in-frame rearrangements with V and J called that TCRdb kept. Clones are partly lost; checked studies trace under half to an unresolved V gene and leave the rest unexplained. Clonal size and the V and J genes are those of that table, whereas D and trimming came from the DNA. This sample gives about 30,000 clones in total; about 85% of them show up just once. The biggest ten clones account for just under 8.5% of the sample.

Based on the germline V gene, the CDR1 and CDR2 sequences are MNHEY and SVGAGI. From cysteine to phenylalanine, the CDR3 is 13 amino acids long. CDR3 DNA is the only sequence kept; it has 39 bases, read in frame from the first base. V loses 10 bases of germline sequence and J loses 7 bases, and the interval between the two ends is 19 bases. Inclusion was restricted to participants for whom at least one PBMC sample before ART initiation and at least two post-ART samples were available. All participants with HIV were treated in the United States of America. Before DNA extraction, cryopreserved samples of about 0.95-11 million PBMC were thawed and then washed. At the time of the earliest PBMC sample, participants with HIV were aged between roughly 20 and 54 years. Per participant, PBMC samples came from 1-4 timepoints prior to ART initiation and 2-8 timepoints following ART initiation, for a median of 7 samples. Serial HIV viral load, CD4+ T-cell count, ART history and demographic data were obtained for every participant. Genomic DNA was extracted from unsorted PBMC with a Qiagen kit on a QIAcube, with processing performed in batches of 12 samples.

Regarding this clone: There is no known antigen for this receptor. No base quality information exists; no much larger clone differs at one position.

What the research found in general, with its limitations: ART initiation was associated with a significant increase in TRB diversity, but diversity stayed significantly below transplant donor controls even after long-term ART. Limited PBMC availability meant only the TCR beta chain was sequenced, without alpha chain pairing. Inferences about post-ART repertoire changes were limited because no data were available on ART adherence, viral resistance or therapy changes. Expanded TRB clones identified before ART initiation dominated the repertoire at all time points, although this dominance fluctuated and declined in many PLHIV after ART. The samples span the years 2004 to 2017, and the ART regimens used at that time may not be as effective as current regimens. CDR3 length ranges in HIV repertoires were narrower than in controls, and network structure suggested an antigen-experienced repertoire with only a slight naive shift after ART. Because cell numbers in pre-ART samples were limited, unsorted PBMC were profiled instead of sorted CD4+ and CD8+ T cells.

The rearrangement joined TRBV6-5 to TRBJ1-2, and perhaps TRBD1 as D gene, on 5 matching bases. Sample: unsorted PBMCs, taken 3 years after starting antiretroviral therapy. This clonotype was sampled from a man aged 35 to 55 with HIV. The DNA sequence reads TGTGCCACCCGACAGCTACCTATTAGTGGCTACACCTTC. Its translation is CATRQLPISGYTF.